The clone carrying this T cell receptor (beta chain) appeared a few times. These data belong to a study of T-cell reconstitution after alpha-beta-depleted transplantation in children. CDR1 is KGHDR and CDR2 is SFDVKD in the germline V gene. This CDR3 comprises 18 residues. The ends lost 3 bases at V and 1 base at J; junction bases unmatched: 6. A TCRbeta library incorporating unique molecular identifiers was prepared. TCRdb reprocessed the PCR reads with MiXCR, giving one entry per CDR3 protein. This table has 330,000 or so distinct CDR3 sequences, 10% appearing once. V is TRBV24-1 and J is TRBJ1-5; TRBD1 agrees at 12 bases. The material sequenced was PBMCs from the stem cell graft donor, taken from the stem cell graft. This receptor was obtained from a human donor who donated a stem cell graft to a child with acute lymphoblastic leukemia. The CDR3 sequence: CATSDPGTGGISNQPQHF. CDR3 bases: TGTGCCACCAGTGATCCCGGGACAGGGGGCATCAGCAATCAGCCCCAGCATTTT.